Described below is a single T cell receptor (beta chain) sequence and its context. The study ran its PCR with 60 Vbeta and 13 Jbeta primers. Clones were sequenced by immunoSEQ multiplex PCR, and TCRdb holds only the in-frame ones, with some missing. The table includes under 200,000 clones, 80% to 85% detected once. There are 14 residues in the CDR3. Germline V gives CDR1 SGHRS, CDR2 YFSETQ. V lost 4 bases and J lost 1, with 9 bases in between. These data originate in a study of cytomegalovirus exposure and HLA in healthy donors. The V call is TRBV5-1, the J call TRBJ1-3, with a possible D match to TRBD1 (6 bases). What was sequenced was PBMCs. The clonotype originates from a human donor in good health. This CDR3 is CASSQGSSGNTIYF. CDR3 sequence (DNA): TGCGCCAGCAGCCAGGGGTCATCTGGAAACACCATATATTTT.